The 31 T cell receptor beta chains below were found in one sample sequenced in a study of breast tumors, draining lymph nodes, adjacent tissues. One entry per CDR3 protein results from TCRdb running MiXCR on the multiplex PCR reads. The table records about 80,000 distinct CDR3 sequences, roughly 20% of them present only once. Breast cancer patients provided tissue from their axillary draining lymph nodes. Sequenced sample: axillary lymph node tissue. The receptors stem from a female donor with breast cancer. Some clones in this sample may be carry-over from other donors' samples.

This sequence joins TRBV6-2 or TRBV6-3 and TRBJ2-3; 11 bases are shared with TRBD1. Germline V gene sequence: CDR1 MNHEY, CDR2 SVGEGT. CDR3 size: 17 residues. Losses at the gene ends were 5 bases for V and 6 bases for J; bases not matched to a gene: 13. This chain's CDR3 is CASSVQAGTGGRDTQYF. The CDR3 DNA is TGTGCCAGCAGTGTCCAGGCCGGGACAGGGGGACGGGATACGCAGTATTTT.

About this clonotype itself: Lacking the conserved final phenylalanine or tryptophan, this CDR3 likely reflects a read error. The V gene is TRBV6-2 or TRBV6-3, the J gene TRBJ2-5, with TRBD2 as a possible D gene (7 bases). The CDR3 length is 17 residues. Germline V lookup: CDR1 MNHEY, CDR2 SVGEGT. Trimming took off 3 bases at V and 5 bases at J, with 22 bases between the two ends. The CDR3 sequence is CASSYSRGGAGQETQYS. The DNA of the CDR3 is TGTGCCAGCAGTTATTCCCGAGGGGGGGCAGGACAGGAGACCCAGTACTCC.

In the case of this clonotype: This clone may be a read error of a much larger clone one base away. No conserved phenylalanine or tryptophan is present at the end of the CDR3, so a read error is the likely explanation. The chain carries TRBV6-2 or TRBV6-3 and TRBJ1-2, with 12 bases lining up with TRBD1. V lost 6 bases to trimming and J lost 8 bases; unmatched junction nucleotides: 13. CDR3 size: 16 residues. Germline CDR1 MNHEY, CDR2 SVGEGT. In nucleotides, the CDR3 is TGTGCCAGCAGACGAGCCGGGACAGGGGGCGCGGAGGGCTACACCTCC. Translated: CASRRAGTGGAEGYTS.

This clonotype came up many times. This chain uses TRBV4-1 with TRBJ2-1; the match to TRBD2 covers 11 bases. There are 17 residues in the CDR3. Germline assignment: CDR1 MGHRA and CDR2 YSYEKL. The V segment lost 0 bases and the J segment 9 bases; nucleotides outside the gene matches: 10. Written as DNA, the CDR3 is TGCGCCAGCAGCCAAGATCTGGTAGCGGGAGGGCCCGCTGAGCAGTTCTTC. This gives the protein CASSQDLVAGGPAEQFF.

This clonotype was counted many times. The V and J genes are TRBV19 and TRBJ1-6; TRBD1 matches 9 bases. The CDR3 is 14 amino acids. CDR1 is LNHDA and CDR2 is SQIVND in the germline V gene (reference sequence). The ends lost 8 bases at V and 10 bases at J; junction bases unmatched: 9. CDR3 sequence: CASGSTGGRSPLHF. As DNA, the CDR3 is TGTGCCAGTGGGTCCACAGGGGGCAGATCACCCCTCCACTTT.

This clonotype was observed at least ten times. This chain joins TRBV4-3 and TRBJ1-4; D is possibly TRBD1 (6 bases). V was clipped by 0 bases and J by 7 bases, with 15 bases between them. There are 16 residues in the CDR3. Looked up from germline, CDR1 is LGHNA and CDR2 is YSLEER. CDR3 protein: CASSQEYRAGAEKLFF. The CDR3 nucleotides are TGCGCCAGCAGCCAAGAATACCGCGCGGGGGCTGAAAAACTGTTTTTT.

This clonotype was picked up many times. The chain has TRBV7-9 and TRBJ2-1, with D tentatively TRBD1 (6 bases). The CDR3 runs 11 residues. V shed 5 bases and J shed 7 bases, with 6 bases lying between them. Germline loops: CDR1 SEHNR, CDR2 FQNEAQ (reference sequence). This CDR3 is CASSRGNEQFF. The DNA of the CDR3 is TGTGCCAGCAGCAGGGGGAATGAGCAGTTCTTC.

With respect to this clonotype: A much larger clone lies one base from this, so it may be a read error. The genes are TRBV5-4 and TRBJ1-2; D might be TRBD1 (5 bases). This CDR3 comprises 14 residues. CDR1 and CDR2 (germline): SGHNT, YYREEE (reference sequence). Trimming took off 5 bases at V and 3 bases at J, with 14 bases between the two ends. CDR3 in amino acids: CASRMGWDDYGYTF. The CDR3 DNA reads as TGTGCCAGCAGGATGGGGTGGGACGACTATGGCTACACCTTC.

On this clonotype itself: A much larger clone lies one base from this, so it may be a read error. The rearrangement uses TRBV5-1 and TRBJ1-2, with D perhaps TRBD1 (5 bases). Looked up from germline, CDR1 is SGHRS and CDR2 is YFSETQ. The CDR3 has 15 amino acids. The CDR3 bases are TGCGCCAGCAGCTTGGCGGGGCGCGGAGGCTATGGCTACGCCTTC. This translates into CASSLAGRGGYGYAF.

The genes are TRBV19 and TRBJ2-6; weak D call: TRBD2 (5 bases). The CDR3 has 17 amino acids. Germline V gene lookup returns CDR1 LNHDA and CDR2 SQIVND (reference sequence). Trimming took off 2 bases at V and 0 bases at J, with 11 bases between the two ends. CDR3 residues: CASSIRGGLSGANVLTF. Written as DNA, the CDR3 is TGTGCCAGTAGTATAAGAGGAGGTCTCTCTGGGGCCAACGTCCTGACTTTC.

The chain links TRBV3-1 to TRBJ2-5, with D perhaps given as TRBD1 or TRBD2 (7 bases each). The CDR3 loop spans 13 amino acids. Germline V gives CDR1 LGHDT, CDR2 YNNKEL (reference sequence). Trimming removed 6 bases at V and 7 bases at J, with 15 bases between. CDR3 residues: CASRPQGGGTQYF. The CDR3 coding sequence is TGTGCCAGCAGACCCCAGGGGGGGGGGACCCAGTACTTC.

This clonotype was seen ten or more times. V gene TRBV5-1 combines with J gene TRBJ1-2; D not resolved. Germline V lookup: CDR1 SGHRS, CDR2 YFSETQ. V was cut by 5 bases and J by 2 bases, with 7 bases left in between. This CDR3 spans 12 amino acids. The CDR3 region has the DNA TGCGCCAGCAGGGACGGGAACTATGGCTACACCTTC. It encodes CASRDGNYGYTF.

As to this clonotype: This clone may be a read error of a much larger clone one base away. The rearrangement links TRBV5-1 to TRBJ2-1, with D tentatively TRBD1 or TRBD2 (7 bases each). This CDR3 is 15 amino acids long. CDR1 is SGHRS, CDR2 YFSETQ, per germline. Here the CDR3 DNA reads TGCGCCAGCAGCGCCGCAGGGGGGGGGAACAATGAGCGGTTCTTC. This sequence encodes CASSAAGGGNNERFF.

As concerns this clonotype: In this CDR3 the conserved last residue, phenylalanine or tryptophan, is missing, so a read error is likely. The chain joins TRBV16 to TRBJ2-1; 9 nucleotides match TRBD2. V lost 4 bases, J lost 1 base, and 5 bases stayed unmatched. This CDR3 spans 16 amino acids. Germline CDR1 reads KGHSY; CDR2 reads FQNENV. CDR3 residues: CASSPLLAGSYNEQFL. The CDR3 bases are TGTGCCAGCAGCCCCCTACTAGCGGGTTCCTACAATGAGCAGTTCCTC.

By share, this clonotype counts as medium-sized (0.01 to 0.1%). The V gene is TRBV12-3 or TRBV12-4, the J gene TRBJ2-7, with D possibly matching TRBD1 (6 bases). The CDR3 has 17 residues. V dropped 2 bases and J dropped 3 bases, with 20 bases sitting between them. The CDR3 sequence is CASSLPPEQGWGYEQYF. DNA for the CDR3: TGTGCCAGCAGTTTACCCCCCGAACAGGGATGGGGCTACGAGCAGTACTTC.

The table lists this clonotype with a few counts. A much larger clone lies a single base off, so this may be a read error. The J gene is TRBJ2-7, the V gene TRBV7-6, with D possibly being TRBD2 (5 bases). The CDR3 is 15 residues long. Per the germline V gene, CDR1 is SGHVS and CDR2 is FNYEAQ. V lost 0 bases and J 2 bases, leaving 11 bases between the germline ends. The CDR3 loop is CASSLARRGTYEQYF. For the CDR3, the DNA is TGTGCCAGCAGCTTAGCGCGACGGGGTACCTACGAGCAGTACTTC. Full variable domain (remainder filled in from reference TRBV7-6 and TRBJ2-7): GAGVSQSPRYKVTKRGQDVALRCDPISGHVSLYWYRQALGQGPEFLTYFNYEAQQDKSGLPNDRFSAERPEGSISTLTIQRTEQRDSAMYRCASSLARRGTYEQYFGPGTRLTVT.

In its sample, this clonotype was seen many times. V is TRBV20-1 and J is TRBJ1-2; TRBD1 aligns across 9 bases. CDR1 is DFQATT, CDR2 SNEGSKA, per germline (reference sequence). This CDR3 contains 18 residues. Trimming took 0 bases from V and 2 from J; bases not matched to a gene: 13. This CDR3 reads CSARDWETGGLRNYGYTF. CDR3 DNA sequence: TGCAGTGCTAGAGATTGGGAGACAGGGGGTCTTAGGAACTATGGCTACACCTTC.

To note about this clonotype: A read error is likely, as this CDR3 ends without the conserved phenylalanine or tryptophan. The chain couples TRBV9 to TRBJ2-1; the D is unclear. The CDR3 extends over 15 amino acids. Trimming cost V 2 bases and J 6 bases, with 15 bases left between them. The V gene's germline CDR1 is SGDLS and CDR2 YYNGEE. The CDR3: CASSVSSTPCNEQFL. The CDR3 DNA follows: TGTGCCAGCAGCGTTTCCAGCACTCCTTGCAATGAGCAGTTCCTC.

About this clonotype itself: A much more abundant neighbour one base away suggests this may be a read error. Lacking the conserved final phenylalanine or tryptophan, this CDR3 likely reflects a read error. The chain links TRBV6-1 to TRBJ2-1, with 12 bases lining up with TRBD2. After removal of 10 bases from V and 1 base from J, the junction contained 5 bases not matched to a gene. CDR1 is MNHNS and CDR2 is SASEGT in the germline V gene. The CDR3 is made up of 15 amino acids. In nucleotides, the CDR3 is TGTGCCACCGCGACTAGCGGGAGTTCCTACAATGAGCAGTTCCTC. This codes for CATATSGSSYNEQFL.

As to this clonotype: This clone may be a read error of a much larger clone one base away. V gene TRBV5-1 combines with J gene TRBJ2-7; TRBD2 might be the D (5 bases). CDR1 SGHRS and CDR2 YFSETQ come from the germline V gene. V shed 4 bases and J shed 5 bases, with 19 bases lying between them. The CDR3 has 15 amino acids. The CDR3 DNA follows: TGCGCCAGCAGCCCCAACCCCGGGATATCCCACGAGCAGTACTTC. As protein: CASSPNPGISHEQYF.

This clonotype was detected many times. The chain carries TRBV4-3 and TRBJ2-7; 8 nucleotides line up with TRBD2. Trimming took 1 base from V and 2 from J; bases not matched to a gene: 4. CDR1 is LGHNA and CDR2 is YSLEER in the germline V gene. This CDR3 has 15 residues. This CDR3 reads CASSQGTGRAYEQYF. The CDR3 DNA sequence: TGCGCCAGCAGCCAAGGTACCGGGAGGGCCTACGAGCAGTACTTC.

This clonotype was counted ten times or more. One end of the junction is discordant with germline, which a read error may explain. The chain is built from TRBV7-3 and TRBJ2-1; 7 nucleotides align to TRBD2. This CDR3 is built from 13 residues. Germline assignment: CDR1 SGHTA and CDR2 FQGTGA. Written as DNA, the CDR3 is TGTGTCAGCAGCTCGGGGGGATCCAATGAGCAGTTCTTC. Protein sequence: CVSSSGGSNEQFF.

The chain uses TRBV27 and TRBJ2-2; 8 bases line up with TRBD2. This CDR3 region has 18 residues. Trimming removed 8 bases from V and 4 bases from J; junction bases left unmatched: 18. The germline CDR1 and CDR2 sequences are MNHEY and SMNVEV (reference sequence). The CDR3 region is CASSQGTASGPVTGELFF. The DNA of the CDR3 is TGTGCCAGCTCTCAGGGCACGGCTAGCGGGCCAGTCACCGGGGAGCTGTTTTTT.

Ten or more counts support this clonotype. CDR3 amino acids: CASSLVASGNYEQFF. Here the CDR3 DNA reads TGCGCCAGCAGCTTGGTGGCTAGCGGGAACTATGAGCAGTTCTTC. The rearrangement uses TRBV5-1 and TRBJ2-1; 9 bases agree with TRBD2. Losses at the gene ends were 0 bases for V and 8 bases for J; bases not matched to a gene: 6. The germline V gene encodes CDR1 SGHRS and CDR2 YFSETQ. The length of the CDR3 is 15 residues.

Ten or more counts support this clonotype. The CDR3 sequence: CASSPYTSGTYEQYF. CDR3 nucleotides: TGTGCCAGCAGTCCTTACACTAGCGGGACCTACGAGCAGTACTTC. The gene calls are TRBV11-3 and TRBJ2-7, with 10 bases that match TRBD2. The length of the CDR3 is 15 residues. Germline assignment: CDR1 SGHNT and CDR2 YENEEA. The V and J ends lost 6 bases and 2 bases, in that order; junction bases with no gene match: 7. The full variable domain, with the rest looked up from reference TRBV11-3 and TRBJ2-7, is EAGVVQSPRYKIIEKKQPVAFWCNPISGHNTLYWYLQNLGQGPELLIRYENEEAVDDSQLPKDRFSAERLKGVDSTLKIQPAELGDSAVYLCASSPYTSGTYEQYFGPGTRLTVT.

This clonotype was observed at least ten times. V is TRBV2 and J is TRBJ1-4; D perhaps matches TRBD1 (5 bases). Germline V gives CDR1 SNHLY, CDR2 FYNNEI. V was clipped by 6 bases and J by 8 bases, with 19 bases between them. The CDR3 has 15 amino acids. The CDR3 loop is CASRLEDSNREKLFF. CDR3 bases: TGTGCCAGCAGACTAGAAGACAGTAATAGGGAAAAACTGTTTTTT.

In this sample, this clonotype turned up many times. The chain uses TRBV28 and TRBJ2-7; D is possibly TRBD1 or TRBD2 (5 bases each). There are 15 residues in the CDR3. Looked up from germline, CDR1 is MDHEN and CDR2 is SYDVKM. V was shortened by 7 bases and J by 2 bases, with 18 bases between the two germline ends. The CDR3 protein is CASKRFGTETYEQYF. The CDR3 region has the DNA TGTGCCAGCAAGAGGTTCGGGACGGAGACCTACGAGCAGTACTTC. The full variable domain, rest sourced from reference TRBV28 and TRBJ2-7, is DVKVTQSSRYLVKRTGEKVFLECVQDMDHENMFWYRQDPGLGLRLIYFSYDVKMKEKGDIPEGYSVSREKKERFSLILESASTNQTSMYLCASKRFGTETYEQYFGPGTRLTVT.

The table lists this clonotype with many counts. This chain links TRBV20-1 with TRBJ2-2; a weak D match, TRBD1 (7 bases). Germline CDR1 DFQATT, CDR2 SNEGSKA (reference sequence). The V end was cut by 0 bases, the J end by 4 bases, with 12 bases between. This CDR3 contains 15 residues. For the CDR3, the DNA is TGCAGTGCTAGAGATTGGCAGGGGGGCACCGGGGAGCTGTTTTTT. Its translation: CSARDWQGGTGELFF.

This clonotype has a count of ten or more. This sequence joins TRBV7-6 and TRBJ2-3; D gene ambiguous. V dropped 5 bases and J dropped 0 bases, with 12 bases sitting between them. This CDR3 has 15 amino acids. Germline CDR1 is SGHVS and CDR2 is FNYEAQ. The CDR3 spells CASSLEAWSTDTQYF. CDR3 coding DNA: TGTGCCAGCAGCCTCGAGGCGTGGAGCACAGATACGCAGTATTTT. The whole variable domain, filled in from reference TRBV7-6 and TRBJ2-3, reads GAGVSQSPRYKVTKRGQDVALRCDPISGHVSLYWYRQALGQGPEFLTYFNYEAQQDKSGLPNDRFSAERPEGSISTLTIQRTEQRDSAMYRCASSLEAWSTDTQYFGPGTRLTVL.

This clonotype was counted ten times or more. The rearrangement joins TRBV5-1 to TRBJ2-5; the D is unclear. The germline gives CDR1 SGHRS, CDR2 YFSETQ. This CDR3 comprises 12 residues. V was clipped by 2 bases and J by 3 bases, with 5 bases between them. The CDR3 nucleotides are TGCGCCAGCAGCTTAGTAGAAGAGACCCAGTACTTC. Protein: CASSLVEETQYF.

This clonotype was seen ten or more times. The chain joins TRBV6-5 to TRBJ2-5; either TRBD1 or TRBD2 may fit D (5 bases each). V lost 0 bases and J lost 7, with 15 bases in between. This CDR3 comprises 15 residues. CDR1 and CDR2 from the germline V gene are MNHEY and SVGAGI. The DNA of the CDR3 is TGTGCCAGCAGTTACTCGGTGCGGGTTGGGGCGACCCAGTACTTC. The encoded protein is CASSYSVRVGATQYF.